The 21 T cell receptor beta chains below were found in one sample sequenced in a study of CD8 T cells in ankylosing spondylitis. No antigen has been assigned to these receptors. Findings and limits, study-wide: The study identified a TCR beta motif of several highly homologous variants that appeared characteristic of ankylosing spondylitis blood.

TCRdb passed the 5' RACE reads through MiXCR, listing each CDR3 protein once. The repertoire has fewer than 500,000 distinct CDR3 sequences, approximately 20% of them found once; the top ten carry roughly a sixth. The specimen sequenced was blood, either unsorted or a sorted T cell fraction (not recorded which). These receptors came from a male donor with ankylosing spondylitis.

Only a few counts were recorded for this clonotype. The chain has TRBV29-1 and TRBJ1-1; a possible D gene is TRBD1 (5 bases). Germline V lookup: CDR1 SQVTM, CDR2 ANQGSEA. The CDR3 contains 12 residues. V dropped 4 bases and J dropped 6 bases, with 12 bases sitting between them. This chain's CDR3 is CSVVRGTAEAFF. The DNA of the CDR3 is TGCAGCGTTGTGAGGGGAACCGCTGAAGCTTTCTTT. Looking up the rest from reference TRBV29-1 and TRBJ1-1 gives the full variable domain: SAVISQKPSRDICQRGTSLTIQCQVDSQVTMMFWYRQQPGQSLTLIATANQGSEATYESGFVIDKFPISRPNLTFSTLTVSNMSPEDSSIYLCSVVRGTAEAFFGQGTRLTVV.

The chain links TRBV6-1 to TRBJ1-2; 9 bases match TRBD1. The CDR3 runs to 13 residues. V was pared by 5 bases and J by 6 bases, with 4 bases of the junction left unmatched. Germline V gives CDR1 MNHNS, CDR2 SASEGT. The CDR3 region has the DNA TGTGCCAGCAGTAAACAGGGGGCGCATGGCTACACCTTC. The encoded protein is CASSKQGAHGYTF.

This clonotype showed up many times. This rearrangement joins TRBV29-1 to TRBJ2-3; 8 bases line up with TRBD2. Germline loops: CDR1 SQVTM, CDR2 ANQGSEA. CDR3 size: 18 residues. With 5 bases clipped from V and 4 bases from J, the junction kept 20 bases outside the gene matches. The CDR3 nucleotides are TGCAGCGTTCGGGCTAGGGCGGGAGGTGGCTTATTTGCAGATACGCAGTATTTT. Its translation is CSVRARAGGGLFADTQYF.

This clonotype was counted between two and nine times. The rearrangement joins TRBV30 to TRBJ2-7; D is possibly TRBD2 (5 bases). Per the germline V gene, CDR1 is GTSNPN and CDR2 is SVGIG (reference sequence). The V end lost 4 bases, the J end lost 4 bases, and 11 bases lay between the germline ends. CDR3 length: 12 residues. In DNA form, the CDR3 reads TGTGCCTGGACCCTGAGCGGATACGAGCAGTACTTC. Translation gives CAWTLSGYEQYF.

This clonotype was seen repeatedly, ten times or more. The chain uses TRBV20-1 and TRBJ2-7; D is unclear. V was pared by 6 bases and J by 0 bases, with 15 bases between. The CDR3 covers 14 residues. Germline-derived CDR1 and CDR2 are DFQATT and SNEGSKA (reference sequence). In nucleotides, the CDR3 is TGCAGTGCCACAGCGCGGTTGAGCTCCTACGAGCAGTACTTC. It is translated as CSATARLSSYEQYF.

V gene TRBV3-1 combines with J gene TRBJ1-1; TRBD1 matches 9 bases. Germline CDR1 reads LGHDT; CDR2 reads YNNKEL (reference sequence). Trimming at V came to 0 bases and at J to 4 bases, leaving 6 bases not matched to a gene. This CDR3 has 16 amino acids. CDR3 sequence reads: CASSQDGTGRPTEAFF. The CDR3 DNA sequence: TGTGCCAGCAGCCAAGATGGGACAGGGCGGCCCACTGAAGCTTTCTTT.

This clonotype was seen more than once but under ten times. This chain uses TRBV20-1 with TRBJ2-1; D remains ambiguous. The CDR3 is 13 residues long. Trimming removed 1 base at V and 3 bases at J, with 7 bases between. From germline, CDR1 is DFQATT and CDR2 SNEGSKA (reference sequence). CDR3: CSARVPGYNEQFF. The CDR3 DNA reads TGCAGTGCTAGAGTCCCCGGCTACAATGAGCAGTTCTTC.

This clonotype was counted only a few times. CDR3 bases: TGCAGTGCTAGAGATTTATCAACAGGGTCGCGCGAGCAGTACTTC. The encoded protein is CSARDLSTGSREQYF. This chain connects TRBV20-1 to TRBJ2-7; D is possibly TRBD1 (6 bases). Looked up from germline, CDR1 is DFQATT and CDR2 is SNEGSKA (reference sequence). The CDR3 runs 15 residues. Trimming pared 0 bases from V and 6 bases from J, leaving 18 bases between.

This clonotype occurred a few times. The chain employs TRBV6-2 or TRBV6-3 and TRBJ1-1; D is unresolved. V lost 2 bases, J lost 7 bases, and 11 bases lay in between. The CDR3 runs 13 residues. The germline CDR1 and CDR2 sequences are MNHEY and SVGEGT. The CDR3 here is CASSYDGSGEAFF. CDR3 coding DNA: TGTGCCAGCAGTTACGATGGGTCGGGTGAAGCTTTCTTT.

The rearrangement uses TRBV20-1 and TRBJ2-1; 14 positions match TRBD2. The J segment lost 4 bases and the V segment lost 2 bases, leaving 13 bases of the junction unmatched. Germline V gene sequence: CDR1 DFQATT, CDR2 SNEGSKA (reference sequence). The CDR3 covers 19 residues. The CDR3 DNA is TGCAGTGCTAGACATGAAGGGACTAGCGGGAGCCGAAAGTACAATGAGCAGTTCTTC. Residues: CSARHEGTSGSRKYNEQFF.

The chain combines TRBV7-2 with TRBJ1-4, with TRBD1 identical over 8 bases. This CDR3 spans 17 amino acids. Germline V gene lookup returns CDR1 SGHTA and CDR2 FQGNSA. The trim removed 0 bases at V and 3 bases at J, leaving 6 bases unmatched. CDR3 DNA sequence: TGTGCCAGCAGCTTAGCAAACCAGGGGGCACCTAATGAAAAACTGTTTTTT. It codes for CASSLANQGAPNEKLFF.

This clonotype came up many times. The chain uses TRBV6-1 and TRBJ2-3; weak D call: TRBD2 (5 bases). With 6 bases removed from V and 4 bases from J, the gap between germline ends came to 17 bases. Germline CDR1 and CDR2: MNHNS and SASEGT. The CDR3 spans 15 residues. The CDR3 spells CASSSIPTRADTQYF. The CDR3 DNA is TGTGCCAGCAGCTCAATACCCACTAGGGCAGATACGCAGTATTTT.

This clonotype came up a few times. This chain connects TRBV2 to TRBJ1-1; perhaps TRBD1 as D (6 bases). V lost 6 bases to trimming and J lost 1 base, with 15 bases between them. Germline V gene sequence: CDR1 SNHLY, CDR2 FYNNEI. The CDR3 length is 15 residues. The CDR3 sequence is CASRPMGATNTEAFF. For the CDR3, the DNA is TGTGCCAGCAGGCCAATGGGGGCTACGAACACTGAAGCTTTCTTT.

The chain employs TRBV10-3 and TRBJ2-6, with D maybe TRBD1 (6 bases). There are 17 residues in the CDR3. The V end was cut by 8 bases, the J end by 0 bases, with 17 bases between. CDR1 and CDR2 (germline): ENHRY, SYGVKD. The CDR3 spells CAIGEGVRLSGANVLTF. CDR3 coding DNA: TGTGCCATCGGCGAGGGGGTCCGCCTCTCTGGGGCCAACGTCCTGACTTTC.

The chain carries TRBV5-1 and TRBJ1-4; no definite D call. The V end was cut by 4 bases, the J end by 5 bases, with 12 bases between. This CDR3 region has 14 residues. The germline gives CDR1 SGHRS, CDR2 YFSETQ. CDR3 sequence reads: CASSTGRLNEKLFF. For the CDR3, the DNA is TGCGCCAGCAGCACCGGGCGTCTCAATGAAAAACTGTTTTTT. The full variable domain, in which reference TRBV5-1 and TRBJ1-4 provide the parts outside the CDR3, is KAGVTQTPRYLIKTRGQQVTLSCSPISGHRSVSWYQQTPGQGLQFLFEYFSETQRNKGNFPGRFSGRQFSNSRSEMNVSTLELGDSALYLCASSTGRLNEKLFFGSGTQLSVL.

The chain uses TRBV7-8 and TRBJ2-7, with TRBD2 identical over 9 bases. CDR3 length: 16 amino acids. Germline CDR1 reads SGHVS; CDR2 reads FQNEAQ. V trimming: 7 bases; J trimming: 1 base; junction bases outside the gene matches: 11. The chain's CDR3 is CASNTRPGLASYEQYF. The CDR3 DNA reads as TGTGCCAGCAACACTCGACCGGGACTAGCATCCTACGAGCAGTACTTC.

The table lists this clonotype with a few counts. The rearrangement uses TRBV9 and TRBJ2-2, with 9 bases matching TRBD2. There are 18 residues in the CDR3. Germline assignment: CDR1 SGDLS and CDR2 YYNGEE. With 1 base clipped from V and 3 bases from J, the junction kept 10 bases outside the gene matches. The CDR3 sequence is CASSVSLAGPQDTGELFF. Here the CDR3 DNA reads TGTGCCAGCAGCGTAAGCCTAGCGGGGCCTCAGGACACCGGGGAGCTGTTTTTT.

This clonotype occurred a few times. The rearrangement joins TRBV29-1 to TRBJ2-1; 7 bases match TRBD1. Germline values: CDR1 SQVTM, CDR2 ANQGSEA. This CDR3 region has 12 residues. J lost 8 bases, V lost 6 bases, and 7 bases had no gene match. The CDR3 spells CSVEGQTHEQFF. In DNA form, the CDR3 reads TGCAGCGTAGAGGGACAGACCCATGAGCAGTTCTTC.

This clonotype was found a few times. CDR3 loop: CASSLEGNYEHEQFF. CDR3 sequence (DNA): TGTGCCAGCAGCTTGGAGGGAAACTATGAGCATGAGCAGTTCTTC. This chain uses TRBV5-5 with TRBJ2-1; D gene ambiguous. Germline V gene lookup returns CDR1 SGHKS and CDR2 YYEKEE (reference sequence). The CDR3 runs 15 residues. The V end lost 0 bases, the J end lost 8 bases, and 15 bases lay between the germline ends.

The chain links TRBV10-3 to TRBJ2-2; 12 bases agree with TRBD2. This CDR3 is 16 amino acids long. Germline V gene lookup returns CDR1 ENHRY and CDR2 SYGVKD. Trimming removed 8 bases from V and 6 bases from J; junction bases left unmatched: 10. DNA for the CDR3: TGTGCCATCGGATCGACTAGCGGGAGATTGCCCGGGGAGCTGTTTTTT. Translation: CAIGSTSGRLPGELFF.

V usage is TRBV25-1 and J usage is TRBJ2-5; TRBD1 aligns across 8 bases. This CDR3 has 16 amino acids. Germline CDR1 reads MGHDK; CDR2 reads SYGVNS. V gave up 1 base and J gave up 5 bases; unmatched junction bases: 9. This chain's CDR3 is CASSEFSGRGLETQYF. The CDR3 DNA follows: TGTGCCAGCAGTGAATTCTCAGGCAGGGGGCTTGAGACCCAGTACTTC. The full variable domain, its missing parts supplied by reference TRBV25-1 and TRBJ2-5, is EADIYQTPRYLVIGTGKKITLECSQTMGHDKMYWYQQDPGMELHLIHYSYGVNSTEKGDLSSESTVSRIRTEHFPLTLESARPSHTSQYLCASSEFSGRGLETQYFGPGTRLLVL.